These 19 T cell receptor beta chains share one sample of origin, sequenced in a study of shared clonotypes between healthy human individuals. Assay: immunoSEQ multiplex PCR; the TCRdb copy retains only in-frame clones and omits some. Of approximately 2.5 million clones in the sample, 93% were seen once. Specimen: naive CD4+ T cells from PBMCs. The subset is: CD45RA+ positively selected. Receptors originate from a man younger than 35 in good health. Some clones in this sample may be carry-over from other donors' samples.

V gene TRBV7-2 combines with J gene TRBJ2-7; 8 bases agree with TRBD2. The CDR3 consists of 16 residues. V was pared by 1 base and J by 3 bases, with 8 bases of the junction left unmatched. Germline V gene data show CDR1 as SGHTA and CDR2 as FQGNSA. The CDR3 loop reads CASSLVGAGGGYEQYF. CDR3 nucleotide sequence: TGTGCCAGCAGCTTAGTCGGGGCGGGAGGTGGCTACGAGCAGTACTTC.

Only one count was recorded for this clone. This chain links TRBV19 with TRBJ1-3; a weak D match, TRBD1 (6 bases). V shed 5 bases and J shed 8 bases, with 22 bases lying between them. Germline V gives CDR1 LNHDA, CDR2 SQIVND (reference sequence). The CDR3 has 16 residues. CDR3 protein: CASSPTGIIGSDTIYF. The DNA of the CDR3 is TGTGCCAGTAGTCCCACAGGGATAATCGGCTCGGACACCATATATTTT.

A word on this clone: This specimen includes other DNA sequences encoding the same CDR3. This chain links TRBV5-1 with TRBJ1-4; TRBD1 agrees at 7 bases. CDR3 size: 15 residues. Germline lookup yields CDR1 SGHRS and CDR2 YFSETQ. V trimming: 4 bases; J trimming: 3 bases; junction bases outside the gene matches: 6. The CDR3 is CASSRGDRPNEKLFF. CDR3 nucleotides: TGCGCCAGCAGCCGGGGGGACAGACCTAATGAAAAACTGTTTTTT.

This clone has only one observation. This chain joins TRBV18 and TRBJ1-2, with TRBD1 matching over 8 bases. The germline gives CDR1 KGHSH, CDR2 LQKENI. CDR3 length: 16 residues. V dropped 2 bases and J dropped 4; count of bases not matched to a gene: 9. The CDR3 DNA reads TGTGCCAGCTCACCAAGTTGGGGACAGGACGTCTATGGCTACACCTTC. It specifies CASSPSWGQDVYGYTF.

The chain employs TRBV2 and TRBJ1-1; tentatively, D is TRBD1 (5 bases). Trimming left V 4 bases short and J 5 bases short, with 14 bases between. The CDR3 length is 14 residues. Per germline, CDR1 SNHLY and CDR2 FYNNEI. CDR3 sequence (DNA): TGTGCCAGCAGTGTGGAAGGGGTGGGGACTGAAGCTTTCTTT. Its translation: CASSVEGVGTEAFF.

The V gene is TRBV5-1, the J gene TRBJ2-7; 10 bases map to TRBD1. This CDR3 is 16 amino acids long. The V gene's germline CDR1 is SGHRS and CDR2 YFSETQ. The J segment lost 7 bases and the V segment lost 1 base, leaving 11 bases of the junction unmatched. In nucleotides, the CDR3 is TGCGCCAGCAGCTTGCCCGCGACAGGGGGCGCGGGAGAGCAGTACTTC. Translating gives CASSLPATGGAGEQYF.

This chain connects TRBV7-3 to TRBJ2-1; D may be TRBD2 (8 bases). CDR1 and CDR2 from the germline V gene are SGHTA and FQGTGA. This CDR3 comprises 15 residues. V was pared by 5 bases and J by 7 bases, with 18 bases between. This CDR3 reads CASSQGGGRFNEQFF. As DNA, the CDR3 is TGTGCCAGCAGCCAAGGGGGCGGGAGGTTTAATGAGCAGTTCTTC.

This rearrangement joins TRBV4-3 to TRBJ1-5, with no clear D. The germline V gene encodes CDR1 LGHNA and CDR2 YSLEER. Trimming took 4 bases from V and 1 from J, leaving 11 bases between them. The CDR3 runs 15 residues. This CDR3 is CASSPSPGSNQPQHF. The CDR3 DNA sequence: TGCGCCAGCAGCCCCTCCCCCGGGAGCAATCAGCCCCAGCATTTT.

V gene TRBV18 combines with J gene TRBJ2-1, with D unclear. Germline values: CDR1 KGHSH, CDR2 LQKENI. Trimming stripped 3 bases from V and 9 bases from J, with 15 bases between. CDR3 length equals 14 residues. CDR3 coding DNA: TGTGCCAGCTCACCTGGAAGTGGAAGAACTGAGCAGTTCTTC. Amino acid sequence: CASSPGSGRTEQFF.

The CDR3 region has the DNA TGTGCCAGCAGCCCATCGGGGGCTAAAGATACGCAGTATTTT. Amino acid sequence: CASSPSGAKDTQYF. The genes are TRBV7-2 and TRBJ2-3; TRBD1 or TRBD2 may be the D gene (6 bases each). This CDR3 is built from 14 residues. Trimming stripped 5 bases from V and 5 bases from J, with 14 bases between. Germline-derived CDR1 and CDR2 are SGHTA and FQGNSA. Filled out from reference TRBV7-2 and TRBJ2-3, the complete variable domain reads GAGVSQSPSNKVTEKGKDVELRCDPISGHTALYWYRQSLGQGLEFLIYFQGNSAPDKSGLPSDRFSAERTGGSVSTLTIQRTQQEDSAVYLCASSPSGAKDTQYFGPGTRLTVL.

The CDR3 here is CASSAAPGQENTGELFF. The CDR3 coding sequence is TGTGCCAGCTCAGCCGCCCCGGGACAGGAGAACACCGGGGAGCTGTTTTTT. V and J are TRBV18 and TRBJ2-2; 8 bases map to TRBD1. This CDR3 has 17 amino acids. The V gene end was trimmed by 5 bases and the J gene end by 1 base; junction bases not matched to a gene: 9. The germline V gene encodes CDR1 KGHSH and CDR2 LQKENI.

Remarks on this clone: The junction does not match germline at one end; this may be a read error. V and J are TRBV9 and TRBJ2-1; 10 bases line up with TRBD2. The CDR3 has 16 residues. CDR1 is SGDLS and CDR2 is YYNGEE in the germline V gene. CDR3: CASNVGSSGSYNEQFF. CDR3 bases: TGTGCCAGCAACGTAGGGTCTAGCGGGAGCTACAATGAGCAGTTCTTC.

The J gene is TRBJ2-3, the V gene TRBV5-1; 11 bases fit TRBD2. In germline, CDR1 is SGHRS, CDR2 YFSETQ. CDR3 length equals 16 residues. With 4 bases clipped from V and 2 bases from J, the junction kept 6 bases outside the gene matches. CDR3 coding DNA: TGCGCCAGCAGCCGAGTAGCGGGAGGGGACACAGATACGCAGTATTTT. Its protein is CASSRVAGGDTDTQYF.

In DNA form, the CDR3 reads TGCGCCAGCAGTCAATCACTAGACAGGTATGGGGACTACGAGCAGTACTTC. Translating gives CASSQSLDRYGDYEQYF. V usage is TRBV23-1 and J usage is TRBJ2-7; D might be TRBD1 (6 bases). TRBV23-1 is an open reading frame whose function is uncertain. The CDR3 runs to 17 residues. Between the trimmed V and J ends, which lost 0 bases and 3 bases, there was a span of 18 bases.

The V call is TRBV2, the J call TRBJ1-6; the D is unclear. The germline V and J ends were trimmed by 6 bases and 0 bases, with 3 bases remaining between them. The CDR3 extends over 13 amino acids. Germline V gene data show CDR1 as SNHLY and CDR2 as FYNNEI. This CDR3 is CASSVSYNSPLHF. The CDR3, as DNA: TGTGCCAGCAGCGTCTCCTATAATTCACCCCTCCACTTT.

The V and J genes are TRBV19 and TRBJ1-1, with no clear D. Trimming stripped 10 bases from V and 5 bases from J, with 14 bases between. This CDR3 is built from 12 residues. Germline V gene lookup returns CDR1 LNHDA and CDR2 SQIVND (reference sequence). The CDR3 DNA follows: TGTGCCACCGGACCGAGTTGGACTGAAGCTTTCTTT. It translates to CATGPSWTEAFF.

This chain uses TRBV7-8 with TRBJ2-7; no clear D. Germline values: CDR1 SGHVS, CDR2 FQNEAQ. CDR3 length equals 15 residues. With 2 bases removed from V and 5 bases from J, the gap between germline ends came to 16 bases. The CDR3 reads CASSLTLGGGHEQYF. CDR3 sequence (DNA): TGTGCCAGCAGCTTAACATTGGGTGGCGGCCACGAGCAGTACTTC.

The CDR3 protein is CASSIQGFGTEAFF. The CDR3 nucleotides read TGTGCCAGTAGTATTCAGGGGTTTGGGACTGAAGCTTTCTTT. This chain joins TRBV19 and TRBJ1-1; tentatively, D is TRBD1 (6 bases). Trimming took off 3 bases at V and 5 bases at J, with 13 bases between the two ends. This CDR3 is built from 14 residues. Germline V gene sequence: CDR1 LNHDA, CDR2 SQIVND (reference sequence).

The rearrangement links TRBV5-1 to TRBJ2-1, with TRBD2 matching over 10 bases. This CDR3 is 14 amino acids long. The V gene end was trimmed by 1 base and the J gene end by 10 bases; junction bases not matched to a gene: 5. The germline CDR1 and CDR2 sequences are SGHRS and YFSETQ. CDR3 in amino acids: CASSLSGTSDEQFF. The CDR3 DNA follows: TGCGCCAGCAGCTTGTCCGGGACTAGCGACGAGCAGTTCTTC.